This T cell receptor beta chain came from a study of blood T cell repertoires in COVID-19. Study information: T cells, B-cell-depleted T cells, or PBMCs supplied cDNA or gDNA.

The CDR3 is 13 residues long. Germline-derived CDR1 and CDR2 are SEHNR and FQNEAQ (reference sequence). The V and J ends lost 4 bases and 5 bases, in that order; junction bases with no gene match: 2. Only in-frame clones appear in the TCRdb table, and some are missing; sequencing was by immunoSEQ multiplex PCR. Seen here are around 180,000 clones, about 81% observed once, and the top ten hold 12%. What was sequenced was peripheral blood. This TCR was recovered from a woman aged 80 or older with COVID-19, enrolled during active disease. The chain combines TRBV7-9 with TRBJ2-5; 9 positions agree with TRBD1. The CDR3 DNA reads as TGTGCCAGCAGCTCGACAGGGGGGGAGACCCAGTACTTC. Amino acids: CASSSTGGETQYF.